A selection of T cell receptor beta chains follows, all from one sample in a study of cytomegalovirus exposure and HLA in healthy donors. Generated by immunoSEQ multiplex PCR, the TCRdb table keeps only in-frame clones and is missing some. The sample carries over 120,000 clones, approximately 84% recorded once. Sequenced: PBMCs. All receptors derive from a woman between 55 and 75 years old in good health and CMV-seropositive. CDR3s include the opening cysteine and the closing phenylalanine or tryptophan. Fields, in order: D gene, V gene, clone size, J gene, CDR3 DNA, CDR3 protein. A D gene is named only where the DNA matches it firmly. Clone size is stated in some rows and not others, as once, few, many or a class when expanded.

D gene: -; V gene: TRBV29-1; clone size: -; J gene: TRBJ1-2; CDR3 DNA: TGCAGCGTTGACCCCGGGGGGCCAGGTGGCTACACCTTC; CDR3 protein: CSVDPGGPGGYTF
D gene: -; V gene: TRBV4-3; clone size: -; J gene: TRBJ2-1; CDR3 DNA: TGCGCCAGCAGCCAAGACCCAGGACTCTACAATGAGCAGTTCTTC; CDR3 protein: CASSQDPGLYNEQFF
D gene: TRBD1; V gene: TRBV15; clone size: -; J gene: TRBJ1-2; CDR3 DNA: TGTGCCACCAGCAGAGACGGGACAGGGTTATATGGCTACACCTTC; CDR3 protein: CATSRDGTGLYGYTF
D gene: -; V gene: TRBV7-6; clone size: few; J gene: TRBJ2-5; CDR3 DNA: TGTGCCAGCAGCTCGGGGTGGGCCCAAGAGACCCAGTACTTC; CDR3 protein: CASSSGWAQETQYF
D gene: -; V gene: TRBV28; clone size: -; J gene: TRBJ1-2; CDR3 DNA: TGTGCCAGCAGCCCCCCACAGGACCCCTATGGCTACACCTTC; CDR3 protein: CASSPPQDPYGYTF
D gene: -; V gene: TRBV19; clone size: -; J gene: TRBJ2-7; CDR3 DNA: TGTGCCAGTACAGCTGACAGCAACTACGAGCAGTACTTC; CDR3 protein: CASTADSNYEQYF
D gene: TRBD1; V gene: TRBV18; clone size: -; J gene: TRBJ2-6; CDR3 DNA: TGTGCCAGCTCACGACAGGGATCTGGGGCCAACGTCCTGACTTTC; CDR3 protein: CASSRQGSGANVLTF
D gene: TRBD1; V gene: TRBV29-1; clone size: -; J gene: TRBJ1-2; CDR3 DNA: TGCAGCGTTGAAGGTCGTCGAGACAGGGAAGCGGGCACCTTC; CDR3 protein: CSVEGRRDREAGTF
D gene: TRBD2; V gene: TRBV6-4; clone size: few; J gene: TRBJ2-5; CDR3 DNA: TGTGCCAGCAGTCTAGCGGGAGTCGCCCAGCAAGAGACCCAGTACTTC; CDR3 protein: CASSLAGVAQQETQYF
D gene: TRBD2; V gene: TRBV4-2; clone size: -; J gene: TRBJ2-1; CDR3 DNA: TGTGCCAGCAGCCAAGCCCACCAGACTAGCGGTAACAATGAGCAGTTCTTC; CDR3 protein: CASSQAHQTSGNNEQFF
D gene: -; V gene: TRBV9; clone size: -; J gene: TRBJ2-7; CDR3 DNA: TGTGCCAGCAGCGTAGAGGGAAACAGGGCTAACGAGCAGTACTTC; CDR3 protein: CASSVEGNRANEQYF
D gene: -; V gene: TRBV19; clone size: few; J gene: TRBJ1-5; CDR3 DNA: TGTGCCAGTAGATCAATTAGGGCAGCCGAGGGCCAGCATTTT; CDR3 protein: CASRSIRAAEGQHF
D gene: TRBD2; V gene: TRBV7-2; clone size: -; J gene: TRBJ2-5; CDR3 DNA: TGTGCCAGCAGCTTAATACCTAGCGGGAGTGAGACCCAGTACTTC; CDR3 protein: CASSLIPSGSETQYF
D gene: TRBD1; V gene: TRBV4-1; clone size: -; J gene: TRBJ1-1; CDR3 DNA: TGCGCCAGCAGCCGTCTAGGACAGGGGGCTTTCTTT; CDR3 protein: CASSRLGQGAFF
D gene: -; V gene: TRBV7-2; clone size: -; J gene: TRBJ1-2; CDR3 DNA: TGTGCCAGCAGCCCCGGGAGAGGACTCCGCTACTATGGCTACACCTTC; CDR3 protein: CASSPGRGLRYYGYTF
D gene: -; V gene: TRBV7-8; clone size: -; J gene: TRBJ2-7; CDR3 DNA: TGTGCCAGCAGCTTGGTTTCTACGAGGGGAGGCACCTACGAGCAGTACTTC; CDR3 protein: CASSLVSTRGGTYEQYF